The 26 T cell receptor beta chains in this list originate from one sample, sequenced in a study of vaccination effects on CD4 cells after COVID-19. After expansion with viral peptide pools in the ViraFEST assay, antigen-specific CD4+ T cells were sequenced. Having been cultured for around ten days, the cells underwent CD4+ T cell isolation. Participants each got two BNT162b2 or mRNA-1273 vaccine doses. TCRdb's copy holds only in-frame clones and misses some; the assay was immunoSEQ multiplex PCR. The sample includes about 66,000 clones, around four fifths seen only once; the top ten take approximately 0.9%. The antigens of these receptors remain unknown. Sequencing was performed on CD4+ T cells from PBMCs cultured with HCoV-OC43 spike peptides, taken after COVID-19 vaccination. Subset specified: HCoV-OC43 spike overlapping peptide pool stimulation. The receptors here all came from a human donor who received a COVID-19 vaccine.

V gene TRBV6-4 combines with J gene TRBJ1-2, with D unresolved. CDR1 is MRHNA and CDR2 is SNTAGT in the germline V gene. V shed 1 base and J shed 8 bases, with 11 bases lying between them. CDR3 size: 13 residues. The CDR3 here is CASSDWSSGGYTF. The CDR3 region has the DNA TGTGCCAGCAGTGACTGGAGTAGCGGGGGCTACACCTTC.

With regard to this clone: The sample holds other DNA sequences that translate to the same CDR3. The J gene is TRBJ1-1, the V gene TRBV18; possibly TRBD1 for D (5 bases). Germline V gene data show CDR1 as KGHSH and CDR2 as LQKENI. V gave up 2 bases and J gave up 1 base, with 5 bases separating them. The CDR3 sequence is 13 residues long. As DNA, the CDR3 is TGTGCCAGCTCACCAGGGGGGAACACTGAAGCTTTCTTT. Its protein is CASSPGGNTEAFF.

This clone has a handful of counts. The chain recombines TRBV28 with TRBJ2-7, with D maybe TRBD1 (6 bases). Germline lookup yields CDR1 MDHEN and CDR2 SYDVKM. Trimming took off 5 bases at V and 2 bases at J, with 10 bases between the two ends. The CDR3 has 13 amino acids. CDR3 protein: CASSKQGTYEQYV. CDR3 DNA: TGTGCCAGCAGTAAGCAGGGGACCTACGAGCAGTACGTC.

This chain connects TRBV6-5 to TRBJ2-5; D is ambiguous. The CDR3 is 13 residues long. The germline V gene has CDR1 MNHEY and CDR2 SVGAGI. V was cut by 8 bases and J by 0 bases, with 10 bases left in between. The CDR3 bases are TGTGCCAGCTTTACGGTAAACCAAGAGACCCAGTACTTC. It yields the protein CASFTVNQETQYF.

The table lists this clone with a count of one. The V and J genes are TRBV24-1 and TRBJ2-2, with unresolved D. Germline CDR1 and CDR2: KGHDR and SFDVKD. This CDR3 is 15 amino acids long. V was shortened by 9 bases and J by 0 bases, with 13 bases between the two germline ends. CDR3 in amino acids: CATQKEPANTGELFF. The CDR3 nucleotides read TGTGCCACCCAAAAAGAACCTGCGAACACCGGGGAGCTGTTTTTT.

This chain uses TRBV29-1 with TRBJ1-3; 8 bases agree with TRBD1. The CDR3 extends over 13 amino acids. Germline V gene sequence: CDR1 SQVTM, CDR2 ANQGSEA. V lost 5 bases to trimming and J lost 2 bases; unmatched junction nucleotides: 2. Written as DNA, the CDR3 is TGCAGCGTTACGGACAGGGCTGGAAACACCATATATTTT. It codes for CSVTDRAGNTIYF.

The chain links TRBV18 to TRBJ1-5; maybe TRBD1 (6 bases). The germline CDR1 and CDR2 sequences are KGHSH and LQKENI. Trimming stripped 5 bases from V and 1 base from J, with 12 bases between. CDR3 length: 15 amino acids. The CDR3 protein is CASSEFGTSNQPQHF. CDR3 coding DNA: TGTGCCAGCTCAGAATTTGGGACAAGCAATCAGCCCCAGCATTTT. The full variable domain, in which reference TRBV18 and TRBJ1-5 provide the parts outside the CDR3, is NAGVMQNPRHLVRRRGQEARLRCSPMKGHSHVYWYRQLPEEGLKFMVYLQKENIIDESGMPKERFSAEFPKEGPSILRIQQVVRGDSAAYFCASSEFGTSNQPQHFGDGTRLSIL.

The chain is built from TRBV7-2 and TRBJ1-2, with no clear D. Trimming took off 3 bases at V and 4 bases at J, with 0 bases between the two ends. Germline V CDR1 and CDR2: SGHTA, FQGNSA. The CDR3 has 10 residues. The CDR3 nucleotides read TGTGCCAGCAGCTTCTATGGCTACACCTTC. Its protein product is CASSFYGYTF.

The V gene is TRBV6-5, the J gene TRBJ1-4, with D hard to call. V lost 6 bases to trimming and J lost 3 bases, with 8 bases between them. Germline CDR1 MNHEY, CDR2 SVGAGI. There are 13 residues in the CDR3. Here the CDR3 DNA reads TGTGCCAGCAGGGGGTTAGCTAATGAAAAACTGTTTTTT. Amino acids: CASRGLANEKLFF.

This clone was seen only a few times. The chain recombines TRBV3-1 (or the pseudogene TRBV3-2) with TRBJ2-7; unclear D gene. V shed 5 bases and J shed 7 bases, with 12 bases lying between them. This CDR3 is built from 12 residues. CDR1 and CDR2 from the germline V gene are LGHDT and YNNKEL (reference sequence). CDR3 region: CASSSEGKEQYV. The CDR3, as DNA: TGTGCCAGCAGCTCGGAAGGGAAGGAGCAGTACGTC.

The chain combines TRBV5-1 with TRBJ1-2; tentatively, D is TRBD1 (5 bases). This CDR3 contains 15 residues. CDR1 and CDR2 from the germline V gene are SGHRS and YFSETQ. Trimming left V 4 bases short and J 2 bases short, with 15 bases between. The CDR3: CASSPRGEVNYGYTF. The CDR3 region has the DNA TGCGCCAGCAGCCCTAGAGGGGAGGTAAACTATGGCTACACCTTC.

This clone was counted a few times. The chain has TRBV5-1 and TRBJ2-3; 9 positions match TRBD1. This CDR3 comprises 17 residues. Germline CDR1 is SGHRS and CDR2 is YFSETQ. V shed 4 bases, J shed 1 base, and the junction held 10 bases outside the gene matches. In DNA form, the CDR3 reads TGCGCCAGCAGCATCAACAGGGGGCCGCTACGCACAGATACGCAGTATTTT. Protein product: CASSINRGPLRTDTQYF.

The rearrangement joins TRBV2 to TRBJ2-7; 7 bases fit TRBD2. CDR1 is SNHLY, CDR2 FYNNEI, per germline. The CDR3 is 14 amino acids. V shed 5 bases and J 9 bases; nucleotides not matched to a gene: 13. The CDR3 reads CASSQRSGEAAQYV. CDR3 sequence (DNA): TGTGCCAGCAGTCAACGAAGCGGGGAGGCTGCGCAGTACGTC.

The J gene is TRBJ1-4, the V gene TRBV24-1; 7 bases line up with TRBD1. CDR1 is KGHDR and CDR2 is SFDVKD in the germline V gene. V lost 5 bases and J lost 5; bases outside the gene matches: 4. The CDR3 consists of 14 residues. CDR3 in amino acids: CATSGTGTNEKLFF. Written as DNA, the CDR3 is TGTGCCACCAGTGGGACAGGCACCAATGAAAAACTGTTTTTT.

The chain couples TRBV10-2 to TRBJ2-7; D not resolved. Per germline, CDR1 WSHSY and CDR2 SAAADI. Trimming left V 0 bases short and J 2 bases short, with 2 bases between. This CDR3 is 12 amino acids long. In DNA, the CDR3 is TGCGCCAGCAGTGAGTCTACCTACGAGCAGTACGTC. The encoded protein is CASSESTYEQYV.

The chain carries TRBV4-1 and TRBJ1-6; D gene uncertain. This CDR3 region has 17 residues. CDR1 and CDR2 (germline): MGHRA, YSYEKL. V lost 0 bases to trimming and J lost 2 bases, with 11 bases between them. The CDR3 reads CASSQEPANAYNSPLHF. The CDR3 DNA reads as TGCGCCAGCAGCCAAGAACCCGCAAACGCCTATAATTCACCCCTCCACTTT.

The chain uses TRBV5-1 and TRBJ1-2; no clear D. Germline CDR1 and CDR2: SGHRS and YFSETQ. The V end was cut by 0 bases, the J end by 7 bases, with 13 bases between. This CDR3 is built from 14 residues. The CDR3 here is CASSLDMGLSGYTF. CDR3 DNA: TGCGCCAGCAGCTTGGATATGGGTTTAAGTGGCTACACCTTC.

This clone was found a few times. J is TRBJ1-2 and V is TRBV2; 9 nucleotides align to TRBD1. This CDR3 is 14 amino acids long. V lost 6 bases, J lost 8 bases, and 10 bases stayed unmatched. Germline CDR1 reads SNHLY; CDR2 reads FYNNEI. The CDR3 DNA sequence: TGTGCCAGCAGCTCCCGGGACAGGGCAGTAGGCTACACCTTC. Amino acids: CASSSRDRAVGYTF. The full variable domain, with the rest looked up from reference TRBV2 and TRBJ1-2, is EPEVTQTPSHQVTQMGQEVILRCVPISNHLYFYWYRQILGQKVEFLVSFYNNEISEKSEIFDDQFSVERPDGSNFTLKIRSTKLEDSAMYFCASSSRDRAVGYTFGSGTRLTVV.

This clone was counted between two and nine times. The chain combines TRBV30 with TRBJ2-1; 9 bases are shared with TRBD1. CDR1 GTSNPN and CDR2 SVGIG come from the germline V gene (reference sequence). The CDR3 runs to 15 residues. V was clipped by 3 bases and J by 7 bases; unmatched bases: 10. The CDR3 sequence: CAWSPGTGYENEQFF. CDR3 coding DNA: TGTGCCTGGAGCCCCGGGACAGGGTATGAGAATGAGCAGTTCTTC.

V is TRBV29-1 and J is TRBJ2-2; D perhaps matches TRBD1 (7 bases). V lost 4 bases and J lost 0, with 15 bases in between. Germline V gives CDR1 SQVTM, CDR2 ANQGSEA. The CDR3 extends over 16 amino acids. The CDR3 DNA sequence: TGCAGCGTTGCCAGGGGGGCAGGGGCGAACACCGGGGAGCTGTTTTTT. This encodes CSVARGAGANTGELFF.

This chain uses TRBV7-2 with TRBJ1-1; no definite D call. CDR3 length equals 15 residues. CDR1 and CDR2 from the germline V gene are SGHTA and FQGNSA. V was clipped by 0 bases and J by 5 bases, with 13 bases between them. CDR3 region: CASSLARGRGTEAFF. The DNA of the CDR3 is TGTGCCAGCAGCTTAGCGCGAGGGAGAGGGACTGAAGCTTTCTTT.

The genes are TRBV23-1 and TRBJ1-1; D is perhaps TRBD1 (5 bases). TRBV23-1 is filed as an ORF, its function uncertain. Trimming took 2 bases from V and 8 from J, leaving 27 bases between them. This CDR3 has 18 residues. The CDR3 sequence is CASSQAPKIIREKQEAFF. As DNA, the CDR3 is TGCGCCAGCAGTCAAGCCCCAAAAATAATCAGGGAGAAACAGGAAGCTTTCTTT.

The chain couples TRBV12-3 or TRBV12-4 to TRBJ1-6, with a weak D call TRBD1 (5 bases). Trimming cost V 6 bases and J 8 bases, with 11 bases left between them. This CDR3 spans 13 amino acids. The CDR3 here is CASSRGADSPLHF. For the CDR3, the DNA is TGTGCCAGCAGCCGTGGGGCAGATTCACCCCTCCACTTT.

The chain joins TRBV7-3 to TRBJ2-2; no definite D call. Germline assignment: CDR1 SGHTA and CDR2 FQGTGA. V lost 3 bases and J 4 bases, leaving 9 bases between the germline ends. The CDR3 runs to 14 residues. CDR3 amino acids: CASSLEGRTGELFF. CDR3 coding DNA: TGTGCCAGCAGCTTGGAAGGGCGCACCGGGGAGCTGTTTTTT.

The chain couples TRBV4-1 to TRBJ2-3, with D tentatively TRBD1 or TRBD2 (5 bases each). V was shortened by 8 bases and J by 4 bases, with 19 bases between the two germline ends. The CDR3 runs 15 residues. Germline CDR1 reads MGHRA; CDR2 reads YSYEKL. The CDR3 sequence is CASGSTGAHPDTQYF. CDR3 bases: TGCGCCAGCGGGTCAACCGGGGCGCACCCAGATACGCAGTATTTT.

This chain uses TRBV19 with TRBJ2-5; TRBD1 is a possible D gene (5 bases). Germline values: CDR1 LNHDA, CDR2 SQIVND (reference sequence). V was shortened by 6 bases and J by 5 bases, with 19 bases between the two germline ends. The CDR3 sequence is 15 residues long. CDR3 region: CASSPGPTVGETQYF. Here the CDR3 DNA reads TGTGCCAGTAGCCCCGGCCCGACAGTAGGGGAGACCCAGTACTTC. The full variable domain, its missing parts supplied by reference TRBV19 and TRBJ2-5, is DGGITQSPKYLFRKEGQNVTLSCEQNLNHDAMYWYRQDPGQGLRLIYYSQIVNDFQKGDIAEGYSVSREKKESFPLTVTSAQKNPTAFYLCASSPGPTVGETQYFGPGTRLLVL.